Listed below are T cell receptor beta chains from one sample, sequenced in a study of tumor-infiltrating lymphocytes in oesophageal squamous cell carcinoma. TCRdb analysed the PCR reads with MiXCR anew, one entry per CDR3 protein. The sample has over 10,000 distinct CDR3 sequences, approximately 45% seen once. Sequences were obtained from normal esophageal tissue next to the tumor. The receptors stem from a male donor with esophageal squamous cell carcinoma. The CDR3 runs from the conserved cysteine through the conserved F or W. D genes are given only for firm matches. Size values are once, few and many counts, or a class for expanded clones, and some rows have none.

cdr3_nt cdr3_aa j_call clone_size v_call d_call
TGTGCCAGCAGCCCCGACATGTCCCCGGGGGCGTTAAGTGGCTACACCTTC CASSPDMSPGALSGYTF TRBJ1-2 medium-sized TRBV7-3 -
TGTGCCAGCAGCTTAGGCCAAGCGGCCCAAGAGACCCAGTACTTC CASSLGQAAQETQYF TRBJ2-5 once TRBV7-8 -
TGTGCCAGCAGCTTAGCCAGCGGGGGTGGTACAGATACGCAGTATTTT CASSLASGGGTDTQYF TRBJ2-3 large TRBV7-6 TRBD2
TGTGCCAGCAGTCTCGGGACTAGCGGGGAGCAGTACTTC CASSLGTSGEQYF TRBJ2-5 - TRBV28 TRBD2
TGTGCCAGCAGTTTATTCTCTGGGCAGGTGGGACGAAGGGGCAATCAGCCCCAGCATTTT CASSLFSGQVGRRGNQPQHF TRBJ1-5 - TRBV28 -
TGTGCCAGCAGTTTCTCGGGACCCGGGGAGCTGTTTTTT CASSFSGPGELFF TRBJ2-2 many TRBV27 -
TGTGCCAGTAGCCCCCGGGACGGCACTGAAGCTTTCTTT CASSPRDGTEAFF TRBJ1-1 - TRBV19 -
TGTGCCAGCAGCGGATCCGGGACAGGGTGGAGAGGCTACACCTTC CASSGSGTGWRGYTF TRBJ1-2 - TRBV7-8 TRBD1
TGTGCCAGCAGTTACTCGATGGGTAGGGAAGCTTTCTTT CASSYSMGREAFF TRBJ1-1 - TRBV6-2/TRBV6-3 -
TGTGCCAGCAGCTTTCAACAGGGTTGGGTGGGTGAGCAGTTCTTC CASSFQQGWVGEQFF TRBJ2-1 - TRBV5-3 -
TGTGCCAGCTCACCAACCCAGGGGGCCTACGAGCAGTACTTC CASSPTQGAYEQYF TRBJ2-7 few TRBV18 TRBD1
TGTGCCAGCAGCTTGAGAGGGGGGACTAGCGGGAACAATGAGCAGTTCTTC CASSLRGGTSGNNEQFF TRBJ2-1 - TRBV7-3 TRBD2